The source of this TCR beta chain is a study of blood T cell repertoires in COVID-19. Study-level information: Researchers got acute and convalescent COVID-19 samples from the United States, Italy and Spain. PBMCs, B-cell-depleted T cells, or T cells were the source of the cDNA or gDNA that made up the material.

Authors' processing steps: Amplification from reference gene primers served as the basis for estimated nucleated cell counts. This table comes from immunoSEQ multiplex PCR, and its TCRdb copy is limited to in-frame clones, with some not included. V, J and clone size are those of that table, while D and trimming were read from the DNA. The table lists 81,000 or so clones, roughly 80% of them singletons. V dropped 4 bases and J dropped 5; count of bases not matched to a gene: 6. The CDR3 length is 16 residues. Looked up from germline, CDR1 is SGHNT and CDR2 is YYREEE (reference sequence). The sample consisted of peripheral blood. The rearrangement links TRBV5-4 to TRBJ2-1, with 13 bases identical to TRBD2. This clonotype was sampled from a woman aged 70-85 years with active or convalescent COVID-19. The CDR3 nucleotides are TGTGCCAGCAGCCCAGGACTAGCGGGGGAGCACAATGAGCAGTTCTTC. Its translation: CASSPGLAGEHNEQFF.